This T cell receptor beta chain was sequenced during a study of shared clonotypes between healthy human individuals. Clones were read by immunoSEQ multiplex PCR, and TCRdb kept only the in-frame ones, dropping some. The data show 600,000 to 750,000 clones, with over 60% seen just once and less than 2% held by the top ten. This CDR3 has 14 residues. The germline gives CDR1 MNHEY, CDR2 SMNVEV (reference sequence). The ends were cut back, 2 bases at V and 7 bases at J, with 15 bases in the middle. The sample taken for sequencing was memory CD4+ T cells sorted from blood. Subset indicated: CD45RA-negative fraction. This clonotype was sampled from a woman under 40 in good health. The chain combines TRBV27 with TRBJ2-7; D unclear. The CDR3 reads CASSLSGNEFEQYF. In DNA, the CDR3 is TGTGCCAGCAGTTTAAGTGGGAACGAGTTTGAGCAGTACTTC.